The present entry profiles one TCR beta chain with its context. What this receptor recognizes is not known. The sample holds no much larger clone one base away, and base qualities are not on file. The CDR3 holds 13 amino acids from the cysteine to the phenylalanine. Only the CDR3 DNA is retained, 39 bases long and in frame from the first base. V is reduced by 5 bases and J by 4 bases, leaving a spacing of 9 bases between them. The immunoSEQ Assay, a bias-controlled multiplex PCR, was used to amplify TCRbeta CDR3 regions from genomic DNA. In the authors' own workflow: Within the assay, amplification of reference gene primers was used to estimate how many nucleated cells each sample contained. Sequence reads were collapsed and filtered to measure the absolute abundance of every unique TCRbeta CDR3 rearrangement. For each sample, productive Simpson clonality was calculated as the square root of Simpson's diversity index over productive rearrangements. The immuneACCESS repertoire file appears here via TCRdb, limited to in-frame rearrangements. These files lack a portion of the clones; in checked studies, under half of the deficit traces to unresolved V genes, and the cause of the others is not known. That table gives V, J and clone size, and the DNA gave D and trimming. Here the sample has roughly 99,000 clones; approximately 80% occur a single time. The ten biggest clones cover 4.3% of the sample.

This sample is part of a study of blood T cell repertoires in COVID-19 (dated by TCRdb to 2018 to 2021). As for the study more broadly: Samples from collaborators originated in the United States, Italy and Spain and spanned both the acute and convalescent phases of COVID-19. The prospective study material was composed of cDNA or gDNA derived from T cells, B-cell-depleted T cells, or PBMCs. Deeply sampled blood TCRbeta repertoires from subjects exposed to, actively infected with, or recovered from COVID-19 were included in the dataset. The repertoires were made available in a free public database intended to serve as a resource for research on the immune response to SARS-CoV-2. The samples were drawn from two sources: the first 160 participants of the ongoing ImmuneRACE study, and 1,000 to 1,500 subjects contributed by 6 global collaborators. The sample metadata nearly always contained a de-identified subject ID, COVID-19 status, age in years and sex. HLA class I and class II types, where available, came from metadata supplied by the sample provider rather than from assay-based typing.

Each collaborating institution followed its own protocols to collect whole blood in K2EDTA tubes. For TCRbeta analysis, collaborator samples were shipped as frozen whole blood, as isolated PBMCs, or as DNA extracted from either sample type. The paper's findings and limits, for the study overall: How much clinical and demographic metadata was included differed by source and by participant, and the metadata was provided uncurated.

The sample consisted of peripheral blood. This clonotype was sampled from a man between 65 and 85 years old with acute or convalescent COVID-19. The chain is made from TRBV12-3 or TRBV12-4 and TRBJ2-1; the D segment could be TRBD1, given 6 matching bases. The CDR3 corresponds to CASSPGQYNEQFF. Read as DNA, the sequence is TGTGCCAGCAGTCCCGGACAGTACAATGAGCAGTTCTTC.